These 21 T cell receptor beta chains originate from one sample sequenced in a study of T-cell memory formation after mild COVID-19. Via MiXCR, TCRdb re-called the 5' RACE reads, giving one row per CDR3 protein. The sample records around 510,000 distinct CDR3 sequences, 20% to 25% being singletons. The sequenced sample consisted of PBMCs or a T cell subset sorted from them (not recorded which). The receptors originated from an adult woman who had mild COVID-19 (a few samples of this study predate the infection). Cell type and time point are not known.

This clonotype has only a few counts. The CDR3 protein is CASSLSGLGVYEQYF. The CDR3 DNA follows: TGTGCCAGCAGTTTATCGGGACTAGGGGTCTACGAGCAGTACTTC. The V and J genes are TRBV27 and TRBJ2-7; TRBD2 matches at 8 bases. The CDR3 totals 15 residues. The J segment lost 3 bases and the V segment lost 0 bases, leaving 4 bases of the junction unmatched. The germline gives CDR1 MNHEY, CDR2 SMNVEV (reference sequence).

This clonotype was recorded a few times. V is TRBV7-8 and J is TRBJ2-3, with D maybe TRBD2 (6 bases). The CDR3 has 14 residues. Germline assignment: CDR1 SGHVS and CDR2 FQNEAQ. Trimming removed 1 base from V and 6 bases from J, with 11 bases in between. CDR3 sequence reads: CASSLGFLADTQYF. CDR3 bases: TGTGCCAGCAGCTTAGGGTTTCTAGCGGATACGCAGTATTTT.

This clonotype was seen a handful of times. The chain recombines TRBV24-1 with TRBJ1-2; maybe TRBD1 (5 bases). CDR3 length: 15 residues. CDR1 and CDR2 (germline): KGHDR, SFDVKD. Trimming cost V 4 bases and J 8 bases, with 19 bases left between them. The CDR3 bases are TGTGCCACCAGTGACTCGCCAGGGAGCTCCAGGGGCTACACCTTC. This translates into CATSDSPGSSRGYTF.

V is TRBV5-1 and J is TRBJ2-7; D not certain. Trimming removed 0 bases from V and 7 bases from J, with 8 bases in between. This CDR3 region has 12 residues. CDR1 SGHRS and CDR2 YFSETQ come from the germline V gene. CDR3 amino acids: CASSLASEEQYF. In nucleotides, the CDR3 is TGCGCCAGCAGCTTGGCCTCGGAGGAGCAGTACTTC.

This chain's CDR3 is CAIRTGANEQFF. For the CDR3, the DNA is TGTGCCATCAGGACGGGGGCTAATGAGCAGTTCTTC. The chain is built from TRBV27 and TRBJ2-1; D is possibly TRBD1 or TRBD2 (6 bases each). The CDR3 consists of 12 residues. Germline lookup yields CDR1 MNHEY and CDR2 SMNVEV (reference sequence). Trimming removed 10 bases from V and 7 bases from J, with 14 bases in between.

The chain has TRBV11-3 and TRBJ2-1; no firm D call. Germline V gene lookup returns CDR1 SGHNT and CDR2 YENEEA. The CDR3 runs to 10 residues. Trimming took 6 bases from V and 9 from J, leaving 6 bases between them. DNA for the CDR3: TGTGCCAGCAGTGGTGCTGAGCAGTTCTTC. Amino acids: CASSGAEQFF.

This clonotype was detected a few times. J is TRBJ2-2 and V is TRBV7-3, with 10 bases aligning to TRBD2. CDR1 is SGHTA and CDR2 is FQGTGA in the germline V gene. The ends lost 6 bases at V and 5 bases at J; junction bases unmatched: 6. CDR3 size: 15 residues. CDR3 bases: TGTGCCAGCAGACCTAGCGGGGGAGATACCGGGGAGCTGTTTTTT. It is translated as CASRPSGGDTGELFF.

Note on this clonotype: This may arise from a read error, as a much more abundant clone is one base away. CDR3 DNA: TGTGCCAGCAGTTTAAGGCACATGAACACTGAAGCTTTCTTT. It codes for CASSLRHMNTEAFF. The chain uses TRBV12-3 or TRBV12-4 and TRBJ1-1, with unresolved D. The V gene lost 2 bases and the J gene lost 0 bases, with 7 bases spanning the gap. The CDR3 has 14 amino acids.

Ten or more counts support this clonotype. This rearrangement joins TRBV15 to TRBJ2-7; D remains unclear. The CDR3 sequence is 13 residues long. Trimming left V 2 bases short and J 1 base short, with 6 bases between. Germline assignment: CDR1 LNHNV and CDR2 YYDKDF (reference sequence). CDR3 amino acids: CATSRSVSYEQYF. In nucleotides, the CDR3 is TGTGCCACCAGCAGATCGGTGTCCTACGAGCAGTACTTC.

This clonotype was observed a few times. The chain has TRBV6-5 and TRBJ2-7; 7 bases align to TRBD2. CDR3 length: 14 residues. Germline lookup yields CDR1 MNHEY and CDR2 SVGAGI. V gave up 9 bases and J gave up 3 bases; unmatched junction bases: 11. The CDR3 DNA is TGTGCCAGTTCGGCTCCGGGAGGCAACTACGAGCAGTACTTC. It yields the protein CASSAPGGNYEQYF.

This clonotype was seen only a few times. V gene TRBV5-5 combines with J gene TRBJ1-5; D call uncertain. V was clipped by 0 bases and J by 6 bases, with 10 bases between them. Looked up from germline, CDR1 is SGHKS and CDR2 is YYEKEE (reference sequence). The CDR3 contains 14 residues. CDR3 coding DNA: TGTGCCAGCAGCTTGGTCGGGGTGGCTCAGCCCCAGCATTTT. Translated, it gives CASSLVGVAQPQHF.

The V and J genes are TRBV4-1 and TRBJ2-3; D is unclear. V gave up 3 bases and J gave up 13 bases, with 11 bases separating them. Germline assignment: CDR1 MGHRA and CDR2 YSYEKL. There are 11 residues in the CDR3. The CDR3 DNA is TGCGCCAGCAGCCAGGGCACGATGGAGTATTTT. Translated: CASSQGTMEYF.

The V and J genes are TRBV4-1 and TRBJ1-2, with D unresolved. This CDR3 spans 16 amino acids. Between the trimmed V and J ends, which lost 1 base and 5 bases, there was a span of 17 bases. Per the germline V gene, CDR1 is MGHRA and CDR2 is YSYEKL. CDR3 DNA: TGCGCCAGCAGCCAAGGGATGGGAGGAGATTATTATGGCTACACCTTC. Its protein product is CASSQGMGGDYYGYTF.

The genes are TRBV18 and TRBJ1-1, with D unclear. CDR3 length equals 14 residues. CDR1 KGHSH and CDR2 LQKENI come from the germline V gene. Trimming took off 3 bases at V and 1 base at J, with 9 bases between the two ends. Written as DNA, the CDR3 is TGTGCCAGCTCACCCCGACGGACGAACACTGAAGCTTTCTTT. Protein sequence: CASSPRRTNTEAFF.

This clonotype was picked up many times. The J gene is TRBJ2-3, the V gene TRBV6-5; D unclear. The germline V gene has CDR1 MNHEY and CDR2 SVGAGI. V was shortened by 4 bases and J by 1 base, with 3 bases between the two germline ends. The CDR3 spans 12 residues. The DNA for the CDR3 is TGTGCCAGCAGTTCTCGCACAGATACGCAGTATTTT. This translates into CASSSRTDTQYF.

This clonotype was observed a handful of times. The genes are TRBV4-3 and TRBJ1-2; 12 positions match TRBD1. V lost 0 bases, J lost 4 bases, and 6 bases stayed unmatched. The CDR3 consists of 17 residues. Germline CDR1 reads LGHNA; CDR2 reads YSLEER. CDR3 coding DNA: TGCGCCAGCAGCCAAGATCGGGACAGGGGGCTGGGCTATGGCTACACCTTC. Encoded protein: CASSQDRDRGLGYGYTF.

This clonotype has a handful of counts. The J gene is TRBJ2-4, the V gene TRBV12-3 or TRBV12-4; perhaps TRBD1 as D (6 bases). Deletions cut 6 bases from V and 6 bases from J, with 15 bases between. The CDR3 extends over 14 amino acids. The CDR3 DNA reads as TGTGCCAGCAGCCGCAGGGGCCAGAGAAACATTCAGTACTTC. It codes for CASSRRGQRNIQYF.

The table lists this clonotype with a few counts. The gene calls are TRBV6-6 and TRBJ2-1; D is possibly TRBD2 (6 bases). Germline assignment: CDR1 MNHNY and CDR2 SVGAGI (reference sequence). V was pared by 2 bases and J by 1 base, with 18 bases between. The CDR3 runs 18 residues. In nucleotides, the CDR3 is TGTGCCAGCAGTTACCATCCCGAGCGGAGGGAATCCTACAATGAGCAGTTCTTC. This encodes CASSYHPERRESYNEQFF.

This clonotype appeared many times. Here the CDR3 DNA reads TGTGCCAGTAGTAAGTGGGTAGCGGCGTACAATGAGCAGTTCTTC. Translated, it gives CASSKWVAAYNEQFF. The chain is built from TRBV19 and TRBJ2-1; perhaps TRBD2 as D (6 bases). The CDR3 consists of 15 residues. Trimming left V 4 bases short and J 4 bases short, with 14 bases between. CDR1 is LNHDA, CDR2 SQIVND, per germline (reference sequence).

In its sample, this clonotype was seen a few times. The CDR3 sequence is CASSFPTGGAADTQYF. The CDR3 nucleotides read TGTGCCAGCAGCTTCCCCACAGGGGGCGCGGCAGATACGCAGTATTTT. The chain joins TRBV7-3 to TRBJ2-3; 9 bases map to TRBD1. This CDR3 is built from 16 residues. The V gene end was trimmed by 3 bases and the J gene end by 4 bases; junction bases not matched to a gene: 8. CDR1 is SGHTA and CDR2 is FQGTGA in the germline V gene.

There are a few counts of this clonotype. The gene calls are TRBV9 and TRBJ1-2, with a possible D match to TRBD1 (6 bases). Germline CDR1 SGDLS, CDR2 YYNGEE. Trimming shortened V by 2 bases and J by 8 bases, and 13 bases separated the two germline ends. This CDR3 has 13 residues. The CDR3 region is CASSVQGTIGYTF. DNA for the CDR3: TGTGCCAGCAGCGTTCAGGGGACTATAGGCTACACCTTC. Full variable domain (outside the CDR3, taken from reference TRBV9 and TRBJ1-2): DSGVTQTPKHLITATGQRVTLRCSPRSGDLSVYWYQQSLDQGLQFLIQYYNGEERAKGNILERFSAQQFPDLHSELNLSSLELGDSALYFCASSVQGTIGYTFGSGTRLTVV.